The 10 T cell receptor beta chains given below trace back to one sample, sequenced in a study of naive CD8 T cells in extremely preterm neonates. Deliveries were elective term cesareans at about 35-42 weeks, with no labor or membrane rupture. The assay was immunoSEQ multiplex PCR, and TCRdb's table has in-frame clones only and misses some. The data show roughly 6,500 clones, 98% seen once. The specimen sequenced was naive CD8+ T cells from cord blood. The source is a newborn in good health.

This clone was counted once. This chain links TRBV28 with TRBJ1-2; 7 nucleotides match TRBD1. Per germline, CDR1 MDHEN and CDR2 SYDVKM. Trimming cost V 6 bases and J 5 bases; bases outside gene matches: 0. The CDR3 sequence is 11 residues long. The CDR3 bases are TGTGCCAGCAGCAGGGGGTATGGCTACACCTTC. It translates to CASSRGYGYTF.

The chain joins TRBV2 to TRBJ2-7, with 8 bases aligning to TRBD1. The CDR3 is 16 amino acids. Losses at the gene ends were 3 bases for V and 3 bases for J; bases not matched to a gene: 10. Germline-derived CDR1 and CDR2 are SNHLY and FYNNEI. The CDR3 here is CASSDLLQGVGYEQYF. The CDR3 coding sequence is TGTGCCAGCAGTGACCTGTTACAGGGGGTTGGCTACGAGCAGTACTTC. The whole variable domain, filled in from reference TRBV2 and TRBJ2-7, reads EPEVTQTPSHQVTQMGQEVILRCVPISNHLYFYWYRQILGQKVEFLVSFYNNEISEKSEIFDDQFSVERPDGSNFTLKIRSTKLEDSAMYFCASSDLLQGVGYEQYFGPGTRLTVT.

The chain employs TRBV19 and TRBJ2-1, with 8 bases that match TRBD2. This CDR3 contains 15 residues. J was trimmed by 2 bases and V by 1 base; bases with no gene match: 1. In germline, CDR1 is LNHDA, CDR2 SQIVND (reference sequence). The CDR3 DNA follows: TGTGCCAGTAGTATAGCGGGGGGGCCCTACAATGAGCAGTTCTTC. Protein: CASSIAGGPYNEQFF.

The gene calls are TRBV9 and TRBJ2-1, with 8 bases aligning to TRBD2. Trimming at V came to 2 bases and at J to 0 bases, leaving 7 bases not matched to a gene. This CDR3 spans 17 amino acids. Germline V gene data show CDR1 as SGDLS and CDR2 as YYNGEE. The CDR3 is CASSVPRTSTSYNEQFF. The CDR3 DNA sequence: TGTGCCAGCAGCGTCCCGCGGACTAGCACCTCCTACAATGAGCAGTTCTTC.

J is TRBJ2-5 and V is TRBV9; 8 positions agree with TRBD2. The CDR3 spans 15 residues. V lost 0 bases to trimming and J lost 4 bases; unmatched junction nucleotides: 5. The germline V gene encodes CDR1 SGDLS and CDR2 YYNGEE. Here the CDR3 reads CASSVAGLAGETQYF. CDR3 in DNA: TGTGCCAGCAGCGTAGCTGGGCTAGCGGGAGAGACCCAGTACTTC.

The chain employs TRBV5-5 and TRBJ2-7; D might be TRBD2 (5 bases). The V gene lost 0 bases and the J gene lost 3 bases, with 13 bases spanning the gap. CDR1 SGHKS and CDR2 YYEKEE come from the germline V gene (reference sequence). The CDR3 extends over 15 amino acids. CDR3 sequence: CASSLADGDSYEQYF. The CDR3 DNA reads as TGTGCCAGCAGCTTGGCCGACGGGGATAGCTACGAGCAGTACTTC. The full variable domain, rest sourced from reference TRBV5-5 and TRBJ2-7, is DAGVTQSPTHLIKTRGQQVTLRCSPISGHKSVSWYQQVLGQGPQFIFQYYEKEERGRGNFPDRFSARQFPNYSSELNVNALLLGDSALYLCASSLADGDSYEQYFGPGTRLTVT.

This clone was found once. Written as DNA, the CDR3 is TGTGCCAGCAGCTTGGGGCGGGGCGAGCAGTACTTC. Translating it yields CASSLGRGEQYF. The chain has TRBV5-6 and TRBJ2-7; tentative D call: TRBD2 (6 bases). From germline, CDR1 is SGHDT and CDR2 YYEEEE. This CDR3 region has 12 residues. Trimming shortened V by 0 bases and J by 6 bases, and 7 bases separated the two germline ends.

The J gene is TRBJ1-5, the V gene TRBV6-1; D is ambiguous. V was pared by 5 bases and J by 6 bases, with 5 bases between. The CDR3 is 11 residues long. Per germline, CDR1 MNHNS and CDR2 SASEGT. CDR3 residues: CASSPGQPQHF. CDR3 nucleotide sequence: TGTGCCAGCAGTCCGGGTCAGCCCCAGCATTTT.

The V call is TRBV7-3, the J call TRBJ2-3; 7 bases are a match to TRBD2. The germline V gene has CDR1 SGHTA and CDR2 FQGTGA. J was trimmed by 6 bases and V by 1 base; bases with no gene match: 1. This CDR3 is built from 13 residues. In DNA, the CDR3 is TGTGCCAGCAGCTTAATTAGCGGGGATACGCAGTATTTT. Residues: CASSLISGDTQYF.

This sequence joins TRBV5-4 and TRBJ2-1; TRBD2 matches at 15 bases. The CDR3 loop spans 19 amino acids. Germline V gene lookup returns CDR1 SGHNT and CDR2 YYREEE (reference sequence). Germline trimming cut 1 base from V and 0 bases from J; bases unmatched to any gene: 5. CDR3 region: CASSLRGLAGGGSYNEQFF. DNA of the CDR3: TGTGCCAGCAGCTTGCGGGGACTAGCGGGGGGAGGCTCCTACAATGAGCAGTTCTTC.